This TCR beta chain emerged from a study of cytomegalovirus exposure and HLA in healthy donors. At the level of the study: The 95 to 150 validation repertoires, a later analysis reported, used the same platform as the approximately 670 first-cohort repertoires.

Study-wide findings and caveats: In vitro work confirmed that a few CMV-associated chains recognize CMV antigens. Cytomegalovirus status was reportedly diagnosed by the classifier with high specificity and sensitivity. One later analysis, an examination of the 100 to 150 validation repertoires, found that first-cohort TCR clusters tended to co-occur in them.

Germline CDR1 is LGHNA and CDR2 is YSLEER. The CDR3 contains 14 residues. Trimming removed 1 base from V and 3 bases from J; junction bases left unmatched: 2. The data were produced by immunoSEQ multiplex PCR, yet TCRdb's version contains in-frame clones alone and is incomplete. This table has roughly 300,000 clones, more than 75% appearing once. Points on this clone: The antigen is not known.

The receptor comes from a woman aged 18 to 35 in good health and CMV-seronegative. The rearrangement uses TRBV4-3 and TRBJ2-7, with TRBD1 matching 8 bases. Input material: PBMCs. CDR3 coding DNA: TGCGCCAGCAGCCAAGGGACAGGGAACTACGAGCAGTACTTC. Translating gives CASSQGTGNYEQYF.